This T cell receptor beta chain was documented in a study of early T cells in non-severe SARS-CoV-2 infection. Study outcomes and limitations: Anti-spike CD8 responses were favored by VDJdb matching, which missed private and CD4 specificities.

TCRdb reprocessed the 5' RACE reads with MiXCR, giving one entry per CDR3 protein. This table holds approximately 27,000 distinct CDR3 sequences, roughly 6.1% found once. For this clonotype: Its cognate antigen is unknown.

The CDR3 spans 15 residues. Per the germline V gene, CDR1 is LGHNT and CDR2 is FRNRAP. V was clipped by 6 bases and J by 8 bases; unmatched bases: 15. The origin of this receptor is an adult who was a healthcare worker with PCR-confirmed SARS-CoV-2 infection or an uninfected control (not recorded which). The chain is built from TRBV12-5 and TRBJ1-2; 7 nucleotides match TRBD1. The sample was whole blood. The CDR3 DNA sequence: TGTGCTAGTGGGACCGGGACAGCCCAAAATGAAGGCTACACCTTC. It encodes CASGTGTAQNEGYTF. Full variable domain (missing parts from reference TRBV12-5 and TRBJ1-2): DARVTQTPRHKVTEMGQEVTMRCQPILGHNTVFWYRQTMMQGLELLAYFRNRAPLDDSGMPKDRFSAEMPDATLATLKIQPSEPRDSAVYFCASGTGTAQNEGYTFGSGTRLTVV.